This T cell receptor (beta chain) was sequenced during a study of T cell responses to AZD1222 COVID-19 vaccine. Overall study: Some second doses came at about 4 weeks and others at about 12 weeks; these were pooled. General study points: Sampled repertoires all dated from after the peak T cell response. Mostly white British, mostly female donors; authors suggested clonal diversity may be underestimated.

The protocol was immunoSEQ multiplex PCR, while the TCRdb copy is restricted to in-frame clones and leaves out a portion. The table lists some 100,000 clones, 87% of them singletons, with approximately 15% in the top ten. Per the germline V gene, CDR1 is MNHEY and CDR2 is SVGAGI. This CDR3 comprises 14 residues. The V end lost 2 bases, the J end lost 0 bases, and 8 bases lay between the germline ends. This clone was recorded only once. What it recognizes is unknown. The receptor was derived from an adult in good health. The material sequenced was peripheral blood, taken on day 0 of AZD1222 vaccination. The chain combines TRBV6-5 with TRBJ2-7; D uncertain. The chain's CDR3 is CASSYAIYSYEQYF. As DNA, the CDR3 is TGTGCCAGCAGTTACGCGATATACTCCTACGAGCAGTACTTC.